Listed below are T cell receptor beta chains from one sample, sequenced in a study of CD8 T cells in Susac syndrome. TCRdb processed the immunoSEQ multiplex PCR reads anew with MiXCR; each CDR3 protein has one entry. Among about 100,000 distinct CDR3 sequences listed, 95% were seen once. The sample taken for sequencing was CD8+ T cells from PBMCs. Receptor source: a human donor with Susac syndrome. Each CDR3 is given with its conserved first and last residue. Fields, in order: V gene, D gene, J gene, CDR3 DNA, CDR3 protein. D genes are given only for firm matches.

TRBV9	NA	TRBJ2-1	TGTGCCAGCAGCCAAGATCGGGACCTTCTCTATGAGCAGTTCTTC	CASSQDRDLLYEQFF
TRBV9	NA	TRBJ1-5	TGTGCCAGCAGCGCCGGAGGTGGGCAGCCCCAGCATTTT	CASSAGGGQPQHF
TRBV7-9	NA	TRBJ2-7	TGTGCCAGCAGTGGGCCGCCTCACTCCTACGAGCAGTACTTC	CASSGPPHSYEQYF
TRBV12-3/TRBV12-4	NA	TRBJ2-1	TGTGCCAGCAACTCACAGGGAAATGAGCAGTTCTTC	CASNSQGNEQFF
TRBV5-1	NA	TRBJ2-2	TGCGCCAGCAGCTCTGCCGGGGAGCTGTTTTTT	CASSSAGELFF
TRBV20-1	NA	TRBJ2-2	TGCAGTGCCCGCCCCTGGCTTGCCGGGGAGCTGTTTTTT	CSARPWLAGELFF
TRBV29-1	NA	TRBJ2-3	TGCAGCGTTGAGGCTAGCACAGATACGCAGTATTTT	CSVEASTDTQYF
TRBV6-1	NA	TRBJ2-7	TGTGCCAGCAGTGATATGGGCGGACAGCGAACCTACGAGCAGTACTTC	CASSDMGGQRTYEQYF
TRBV29-1	NA	TRBJ2-2	TGCAGCGCTAAGGGAGGGGAGCTGTTTTTT	CSAKGGELFF
TRBV9	TRBD2	TRBJ2-1	TGTGCCAGCAGCGGATCTAGCGGGGAAGAGTTCTTC	CASSGSSGEEFF
TRBV15	TRBD2	TRBJ2-5	TGTGCCACCAGCAGAGCTATGGGGGGGGAGACCCAGTACTTC	CATSRAMGGETQYF
TRBV9	NA	TRBJ2-5	TGTGCCAGCAGCGTAGGCCCAGGGGAAGAAGAGACCCAGTACTTC	CASSVGPGEEETQYF
TRBV12-3/TRBV12-4	TRBD1	TRBJ2-1	TGTGCCAGCAGCGCTGACAGGGGGCAACAGTTCTTC	CASSADRGQQFF
TRBV6-6	TRBD1	TRBJ2-7	TGTGCCAGCAGTCCAGGACAGGGCCTTAGCGAGCAGTACTTC	CASSPGQGLSEQYF
TRBV2	NA	TRBJ2-5	TGTGCCAGCAGTGCGGGTGAGCTCCAAGAGACCCAGTACTTC	CASSAGELQETQYF
TRBV4-2	TRBD2	TRBJ2-3	TGTGCCAGCAGCCAAGACCTTCCTAGCGGGGGCACAGATACGCAGTATTTT	CASSQDLPSGGTDTQYF
TRBV29-1	TRBD1	TRBJ2-2	TGCAGCGTCCAGGACCGGGACAGGCCCTACGGGGAGCTGTTTTTT	CSVQDRDRPYGELFF
TRBV13	TRBD2	TRBJ2-7	TGTGCCAGCAGCTTAGGCCTGCCGACTAGCAACTACGAGCAGTACTTC	CASSLGLPTSNYEQYF
TRBV5-4	NA	TRBJ2-7	TGTGCCAGCAGCGAGGGGACCTACAGCGAGCAGTACTTC	CASSEGTYSEQYF
TRBV29-1	TRBD1	TRBJ2-7	TGCAGCGTGCGGACAGGGGGAAGCTACGAGCAGTACTTC	CSVRTGGSYEQYF
TRBV25-1	NA	TRBJ2-5	TGTGCCACCAGACCACAGGGATTTGGAGAGACCCAGTACTTC	CATRPQGFGETQYF